This T cell receptor beta chain came from a study of T cells in Graves' hyperthyroidism and ophthalmopathy. Study results and limitations: In the blood, most expanded thyroid clonotypes above 0.001 appeared as well.

Amplification yielded TCR beta CDR3 regions, with RNA transcripts as the source. First-round RT-PCR of the TCR CDR3 relied on the HTBI primer set. MiXCR, applied by TCRdb to the multiplex PCR reads, yields one record per CDR3 protein. The repertoire consists of about 350,000 distinct CDR3 sequences, with over 15% occurring once and the leading ten covering around 15%. Trimming removed 3 bases at V and 4 bases at J, with 16 bases between. The CDR3 has 15 amino acids. This clonotype has ten or more counts. Its antigen is as yet unknown. Specimen: blood. This sequence originates from a woman aged 40 to 50 with Graves' ophthalmopathy. This rearrangement joins TRBV12-3 or TRBV12-4 to TRBJ2-7, with a tentative D call TRBD1 (7 bases). CDR3 nucleotides: TGTGCCAGCAGTTTGGGAGTTCCAGGGGGGTACGAGCAGTACTTC. This encodes CASSLGVPGGYEQYF.